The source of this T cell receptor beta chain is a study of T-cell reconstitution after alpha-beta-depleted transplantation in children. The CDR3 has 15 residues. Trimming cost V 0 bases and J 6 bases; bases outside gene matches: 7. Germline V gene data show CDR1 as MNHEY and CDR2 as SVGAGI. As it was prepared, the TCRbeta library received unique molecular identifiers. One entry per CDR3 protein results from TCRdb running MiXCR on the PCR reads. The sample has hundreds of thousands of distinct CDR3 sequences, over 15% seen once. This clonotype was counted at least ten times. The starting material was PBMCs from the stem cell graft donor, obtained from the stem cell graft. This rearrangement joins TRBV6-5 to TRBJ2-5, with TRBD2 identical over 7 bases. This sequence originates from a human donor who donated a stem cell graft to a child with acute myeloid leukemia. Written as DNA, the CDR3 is TGTGCCAGCAGTTACTCGGCGGGGAGGGAGCAGACCCAGTACTTC. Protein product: CASSYSAGREQTQYF.